This T cell receptor (beta chain) was recorded in a study of shared clonotypes between healthy human individuals. In regard to this clone: Antigen specificity is unknown.

Germline loops: CDR1 SGHNT, CDR2 YYREEE (reference sequence). The CDR3 consists of 11 residues. Study outcomes and limitations: It was expected that sequencing depth would affect clonotype sharing among donors.

TCRdb keeps only in-frame clones here, not all; method: immunoSEQ multiplex PCR. This sample has about 960,000 clones, with approximately 80% found just once. Sample: memory CD4+ T cells sorted from blood. The sample's subset: CD45RA-negative fraction. The receptor comes from a man between 18 and 29 years old in good health. J is TRBJ2-1 and V is TRBV5-4, with D perhaps TRBD2 (6 bases). The CDR3 coding sequence is TGTGCGGAGGGGCTAGCCAATGAGCAGTTCTTC. Translation gives CAEGLANEQFF.